This T cell receptor beta chain stems from a study of T cell responses to AZD1222 COVID-19 vaccine. For the study at large: Analyses pooled second doses at about 4 or about 12 weeks. Study-wide findings and caveats: Spike-wide vaccine-associated CD4 TCRs dominated at 160-218 and 743-854. The study reported that nearly half of spike-specific TCRs target unmutated variant regions. Of the AZD1222 recipients, only 6 or 7 were seropositive at baseline.

Germline V CDR1 and CDR2: MNHNS, SASEGT. V was pared by 2 bases and J by 8 bases, with 21 bases between. There are 17 residues in the CDR3. A word on this clone: Its antigen is undetermined.

Sequencing was performed with immunoSEQ multiplex PCR; in TCRdb, only in-frame clones are kept and a portion is missing. The sample comprises some 150,000 clones, approximately 89% of which are singletons, and over 12% rests with the top ten. This TCR was sampled from an adult in good health. Sequences were derived from peripheral blood, sampled on day 0 of AZD1222 vaccination. J is TRBJ1-4 and V is TRBV6-1; weak D call: TRBD1 (6 bases). This chain's CDR3 is CASSEYPSKGVNEKLFF. The DNA for the CDR3 is TGTGCCAGCAGTGAATACCCATCGAAGGGGGTAAACGAAAAACTGTTTTTT.